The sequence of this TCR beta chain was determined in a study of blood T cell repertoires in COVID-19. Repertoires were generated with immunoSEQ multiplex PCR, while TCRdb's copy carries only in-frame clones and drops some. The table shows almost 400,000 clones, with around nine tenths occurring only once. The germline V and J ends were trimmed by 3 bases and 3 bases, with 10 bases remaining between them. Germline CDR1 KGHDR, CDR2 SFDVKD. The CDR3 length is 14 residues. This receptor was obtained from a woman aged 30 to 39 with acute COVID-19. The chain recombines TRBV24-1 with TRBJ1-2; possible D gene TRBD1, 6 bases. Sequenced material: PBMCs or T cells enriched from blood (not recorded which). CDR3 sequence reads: CATSDGGQYYGYTF. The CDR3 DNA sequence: TGTGCCACCAGTGATGGTGGACAGTACTATGGCTACACCTTC.